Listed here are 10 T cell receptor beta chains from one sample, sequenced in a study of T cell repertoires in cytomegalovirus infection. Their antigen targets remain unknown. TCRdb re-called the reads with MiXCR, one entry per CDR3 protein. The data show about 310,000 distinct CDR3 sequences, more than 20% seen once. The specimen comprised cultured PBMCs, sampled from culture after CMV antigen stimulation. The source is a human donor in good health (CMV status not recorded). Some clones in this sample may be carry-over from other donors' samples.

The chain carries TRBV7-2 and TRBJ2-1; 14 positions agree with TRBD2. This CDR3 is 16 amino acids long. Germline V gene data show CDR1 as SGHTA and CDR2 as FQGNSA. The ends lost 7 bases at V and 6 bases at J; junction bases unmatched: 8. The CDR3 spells CASTLRLAGGVNEQFF. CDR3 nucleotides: TGTGCCAGCACCCTACGACTAGCGGGAGGGGTCAATGAGCAGTTCTTC.

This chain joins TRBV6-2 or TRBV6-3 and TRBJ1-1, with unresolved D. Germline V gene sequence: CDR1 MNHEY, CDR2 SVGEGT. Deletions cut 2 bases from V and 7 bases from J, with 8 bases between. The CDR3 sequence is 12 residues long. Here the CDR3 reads CASSYGTVEAFF. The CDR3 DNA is TGTGCCAGCAGTTACGGTACAGTTGAAGCTTTCTTT.

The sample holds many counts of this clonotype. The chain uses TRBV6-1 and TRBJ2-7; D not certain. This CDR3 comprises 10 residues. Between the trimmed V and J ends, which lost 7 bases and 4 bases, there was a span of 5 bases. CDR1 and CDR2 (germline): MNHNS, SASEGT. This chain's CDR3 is CASMGYEQYV. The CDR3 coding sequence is TGTGCCAGCATGGGGTACGAGCAGTACGTC.

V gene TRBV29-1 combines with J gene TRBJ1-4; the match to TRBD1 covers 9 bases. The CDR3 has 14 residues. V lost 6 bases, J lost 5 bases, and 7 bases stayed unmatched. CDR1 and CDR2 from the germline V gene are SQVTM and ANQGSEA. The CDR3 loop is CSVPTGTGNEKLFF. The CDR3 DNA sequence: TGCAGCGTCCCCACCGGGACAGGGAATGAAAAACTGTTTTTT.

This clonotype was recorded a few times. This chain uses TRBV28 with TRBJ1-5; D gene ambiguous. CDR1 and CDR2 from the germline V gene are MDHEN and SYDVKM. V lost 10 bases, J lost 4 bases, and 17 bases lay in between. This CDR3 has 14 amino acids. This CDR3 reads CATLAPPFNQPQHF. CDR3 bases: TGTGCCACCCTCGCACCGCCCTTTAATCAGCCCCAGCATTTT. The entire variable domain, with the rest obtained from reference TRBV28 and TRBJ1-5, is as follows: DVKVTQSSRYLVKRTGEKVFLECVQDMDHENMFWYRQDPGLGLRLIYFSYDVKMKEKGDIPEGYSVSREKKERFSLILESASTNQTSMYLCATLAPPFNQPQHFGDGTRLSIL.

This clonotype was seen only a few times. The CDR3: CASSFGQGGYGYTF. The CDR3 DNA is TGTGCCAGCAGCTTCGGACAGGGCGGCTATGGCTACACCTTC. The V and J genes are TRBV7-2 and TRBJ1-2; TRBD1 agrees at 8 bases. J was trimmed by 4 bases and V by 3 bases; bases with no gene match: 4. CDR1 is SGHTA, CDR2 FQGNSA, per germline. The CDR3 runs to 14 residues.

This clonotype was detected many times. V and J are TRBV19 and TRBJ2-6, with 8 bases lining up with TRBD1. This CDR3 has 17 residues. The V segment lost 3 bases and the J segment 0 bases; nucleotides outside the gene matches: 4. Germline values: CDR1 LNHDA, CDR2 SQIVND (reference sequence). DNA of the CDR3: TGTGCCAGTAGTATTCAGGGGGCCCCCTCTGGGGCCAACGTCCTGACTTTC. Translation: CASSIQGAPSGANVLTF. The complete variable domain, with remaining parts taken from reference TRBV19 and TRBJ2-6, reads DGGITQSPKYLFRKEGQNVTLSCEQNLNHDAMYWYRQDPGQGLRLIYYSQIVNDFQKGDIAEGYSVSREKKESFPLTVTSAQKNPTAFYLCASSIQGAPSGANVLTFGAGSRLTVL.

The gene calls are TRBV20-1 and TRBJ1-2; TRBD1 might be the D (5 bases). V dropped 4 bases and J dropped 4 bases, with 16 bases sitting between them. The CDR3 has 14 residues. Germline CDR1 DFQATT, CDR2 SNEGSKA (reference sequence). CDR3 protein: CSANPPGRGYGYTF. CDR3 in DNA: TGCAGTGCTAATCCGCCAGGGCGGGGCTATGGCTACACCTTC.

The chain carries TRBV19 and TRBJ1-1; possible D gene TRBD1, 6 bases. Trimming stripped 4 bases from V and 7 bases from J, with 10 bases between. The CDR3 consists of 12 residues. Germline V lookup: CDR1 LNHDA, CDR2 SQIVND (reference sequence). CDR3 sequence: CASSTGQHEAFF. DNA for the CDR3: TGTGCCAGTAGTACGGGACAACATGAAGCTTTCTTT.

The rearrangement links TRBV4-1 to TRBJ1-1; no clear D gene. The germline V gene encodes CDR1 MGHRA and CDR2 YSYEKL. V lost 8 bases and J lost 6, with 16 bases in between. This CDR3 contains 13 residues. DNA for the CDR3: TGCGCCAGCCGGTCTGTGGGGAATCCTGAAGCTTTCTTT. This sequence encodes CASRSVGNPEAFF.